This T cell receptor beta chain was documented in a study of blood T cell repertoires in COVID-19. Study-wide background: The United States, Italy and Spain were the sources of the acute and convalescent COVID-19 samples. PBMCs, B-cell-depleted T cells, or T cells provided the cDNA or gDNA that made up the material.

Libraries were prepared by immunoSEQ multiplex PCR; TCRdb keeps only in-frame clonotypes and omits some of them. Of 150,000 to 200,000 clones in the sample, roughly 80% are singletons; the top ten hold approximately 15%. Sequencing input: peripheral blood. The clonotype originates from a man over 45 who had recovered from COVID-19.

Written as DNA, the CDR3 is TGTGCCAGCAGCTTAGCTAGGGGACAGGGGGTTCACTACGAGCAGTACTTC. It encodes CASSLARGQGVHYEQYF. The chain is built from TRBV7-9 and TRBJ2-7, with 11 bases matching TRBD1. The V gene end was trimmed by 0 bases and the J gene end by 3 bases; junction bases not matched to a gene: 7. The CDR3 runs 17 residues. Germline V lookup: CDR1 SEHNR, CDR2 FQNEAQ (reference sequence). Full variable domain (outside the CDR3, taken from reference TRBV7-9 and TRBJ2-7): DTGVSQNPRHKITKRGQNVTFRCDPISEHNRLYWYRQTLGQGPEFLTYFQNEAQLEKSRLLSDRFSAERPKGSFSTLEIQRTEQGDSAMYLCASSLARGQGVHYEQYFGPGTRLTVT.